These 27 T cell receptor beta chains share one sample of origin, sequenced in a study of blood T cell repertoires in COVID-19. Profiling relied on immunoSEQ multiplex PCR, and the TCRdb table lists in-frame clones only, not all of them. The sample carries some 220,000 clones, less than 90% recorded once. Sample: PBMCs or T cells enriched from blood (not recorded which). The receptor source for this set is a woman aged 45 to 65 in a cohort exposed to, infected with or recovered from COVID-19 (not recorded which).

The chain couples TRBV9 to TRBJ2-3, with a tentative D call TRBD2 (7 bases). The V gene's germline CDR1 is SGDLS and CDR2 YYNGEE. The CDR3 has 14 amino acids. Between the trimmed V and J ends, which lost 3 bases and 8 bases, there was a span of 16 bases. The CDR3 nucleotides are TGTGCCAGCAGCGGGGCCGGGGGGCATGTTACGCAGTATTTT. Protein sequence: CASSGAGGHVTQYF.

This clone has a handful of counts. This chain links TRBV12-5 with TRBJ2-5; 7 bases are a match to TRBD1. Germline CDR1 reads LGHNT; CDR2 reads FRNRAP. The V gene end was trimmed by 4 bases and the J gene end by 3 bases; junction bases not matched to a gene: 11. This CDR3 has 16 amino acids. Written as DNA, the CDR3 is TGTGCTAGTGGTTCTTCACGGGCCGGGACAGAAGAGACCCAGTACTTC. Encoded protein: CASGSSRAGTEETQYF.

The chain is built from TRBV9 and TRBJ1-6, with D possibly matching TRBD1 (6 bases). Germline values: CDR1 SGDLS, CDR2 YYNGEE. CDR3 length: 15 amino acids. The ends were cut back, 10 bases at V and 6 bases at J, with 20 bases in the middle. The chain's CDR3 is CASQAGGVGNSPLHF. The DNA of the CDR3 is TGTGCCTCACAGGCGGGGGGCGTAGGTAATTCACCCCTCCACTTT.

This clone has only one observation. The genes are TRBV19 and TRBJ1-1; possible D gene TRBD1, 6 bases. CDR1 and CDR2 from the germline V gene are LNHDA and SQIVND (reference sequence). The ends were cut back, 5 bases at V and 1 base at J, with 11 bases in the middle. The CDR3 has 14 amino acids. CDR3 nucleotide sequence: TGTGCCAGTAGTTTGGACAGTTCGAACACTGAAGCTTTCTTT. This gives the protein CASSLDSSNTEAFF. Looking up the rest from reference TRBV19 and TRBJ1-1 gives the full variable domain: DGGITQSPKYLFRKEGQNVTLSCEQNLNHDAMYWYRQDPGQGLRLIYYSQIVNDFQKGDIAEGYSVSREKKESFPLTVTSAQKNPTAFYLCASSLDSSNTEAFFGQGTRLTVV.

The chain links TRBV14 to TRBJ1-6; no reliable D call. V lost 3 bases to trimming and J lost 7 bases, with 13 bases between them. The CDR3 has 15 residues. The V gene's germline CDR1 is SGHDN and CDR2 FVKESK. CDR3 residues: CASSHPPGRNSPLHF. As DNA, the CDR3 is TGTGCCAGCAGCCACCCCCCGGGGAGGAATTCACCCCTCCACTTT.

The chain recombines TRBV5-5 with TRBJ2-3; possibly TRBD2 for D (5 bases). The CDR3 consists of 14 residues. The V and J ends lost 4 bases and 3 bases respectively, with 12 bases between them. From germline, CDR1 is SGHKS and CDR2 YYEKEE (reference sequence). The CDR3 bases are TGTGCCAGCAGCCAGGAGAGGAGGACAGATACGCAGTATTTT. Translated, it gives CASSQERRTDTQYF.

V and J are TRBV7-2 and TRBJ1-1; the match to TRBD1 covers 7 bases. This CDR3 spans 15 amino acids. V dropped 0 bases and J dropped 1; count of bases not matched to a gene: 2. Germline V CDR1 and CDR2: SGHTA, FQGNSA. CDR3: CASSLAGQRNTEAFF. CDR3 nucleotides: TGTGCCAGCAGCTTAGCGGGACAGAGGAACACTGAAGCTTTCTTT. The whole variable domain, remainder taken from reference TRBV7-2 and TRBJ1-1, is GAGVSQSPSNKVTEKGKDVELRCDPISGHTALYWYRQSLGQGLEFLIYFQGNSAPDKSGLPSDRFSAERTGGSVSTLTIQRTQQEDSAVYLCASSLAGQRNTEAFFGQGTRLTVV.

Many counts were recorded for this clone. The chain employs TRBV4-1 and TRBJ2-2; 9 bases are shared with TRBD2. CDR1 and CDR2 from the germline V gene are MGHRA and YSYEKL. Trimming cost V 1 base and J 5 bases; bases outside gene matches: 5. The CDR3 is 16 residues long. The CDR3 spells CASSQGLAERTGELFF. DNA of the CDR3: TGCGCCAGCAGCCAAGGACTAGCGGAGAGGACCGGGGAGCTGTTTTTT.

CDR3 DNA sequence: TGTGCCACCAGCAGAGACCCAGCGGGGGGTCAAGAGACCCAGTACTTC. Translated, it gives CATSRDPAGGQETQYF. V is TRBV15 and J is TRBJ2-5, with TRBD2 identical over 9 bases. V shed 0 bases and J 2 bases; nucleotides not matched to a gene: 4. The CDR3 consists of 16 residues. Germline CDR1 LNHNV, CDR2 YYDKDF (reference sequence).

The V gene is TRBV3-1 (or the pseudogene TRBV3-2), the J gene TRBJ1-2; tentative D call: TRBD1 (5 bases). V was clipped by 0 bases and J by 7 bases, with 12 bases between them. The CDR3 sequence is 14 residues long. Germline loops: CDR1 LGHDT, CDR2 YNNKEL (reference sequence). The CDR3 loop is CASSQESGRAGYTF. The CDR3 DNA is TGTGCCAGCAGCCAAGAATCGGGCAGGGCTGGCTACACCTTC.

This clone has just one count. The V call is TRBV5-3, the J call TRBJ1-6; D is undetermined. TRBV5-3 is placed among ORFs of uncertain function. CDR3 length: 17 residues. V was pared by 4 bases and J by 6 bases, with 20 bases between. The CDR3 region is CARSLKSIPVLNSPLHF. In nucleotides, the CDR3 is TGTGCCAGAAGCCTGAAGAGTATCCCGGTCCTTAATTCACCCCTCCACTTT.

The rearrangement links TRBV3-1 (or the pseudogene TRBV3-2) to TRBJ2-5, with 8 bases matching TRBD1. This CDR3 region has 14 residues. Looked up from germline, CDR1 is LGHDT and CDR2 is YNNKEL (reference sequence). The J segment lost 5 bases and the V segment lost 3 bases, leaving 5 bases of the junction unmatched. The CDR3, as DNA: TGTGCCAGCAGCCAGGACAGGGTCCCCGAGACCCAGTACTTC. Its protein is CASSQDRVPETQYF.

The CDR3 DNA sequence: TGTGCCAGCTTGGCTAGCGGGGGGCTCTCCTACGAGCAGTACTTC. As protein: CASLASGGLSYEQYF. This chain links TRBV2 with TRBJ2-7; TRBD2 matches at 11 bases. From germline, CDR1 is SNHLY and CDR2 FYNNEI. The CDR3 has 15 amino acids. The V and J ends lost 8 bases and 0 bases, in that order; junction bases with no gene match: 6.

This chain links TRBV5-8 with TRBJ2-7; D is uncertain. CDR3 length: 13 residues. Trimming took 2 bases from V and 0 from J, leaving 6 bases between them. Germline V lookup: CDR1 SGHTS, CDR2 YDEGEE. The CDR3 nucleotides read TGTGCCAGCAGCTTCTACAGCTCCTACGAGCAGTACTTC. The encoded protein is CASSFYSSYEQYF.

CDR3 coding DNA: TGTGCCAGCACTAGCGGGGGGACTACAGATACGCAGTATTTT. This codes for CASTSGGTTDTQYF. This chain uses TRBV6-5 with TRBJ2-3, with 11 bases aligning to TRBD2. V shed 7 bases, J shed 3 bases, and the junction held 3 bases outside the gene matches. Germline V gives CDR1 MNHEY, CDR2 SVGAGI. The CDR3 length is 14 residues.

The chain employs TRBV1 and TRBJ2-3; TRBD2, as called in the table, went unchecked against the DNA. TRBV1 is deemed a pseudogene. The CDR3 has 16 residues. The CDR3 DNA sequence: TGCACCAGCAGCCAAACTAGCGGGGGGGACACAGATACGCAGTATTTT. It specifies CTSSQTSGGDTDTQYF.

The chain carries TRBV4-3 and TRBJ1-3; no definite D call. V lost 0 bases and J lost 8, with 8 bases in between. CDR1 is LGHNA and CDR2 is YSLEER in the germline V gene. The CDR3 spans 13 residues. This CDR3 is CASSQDPRDTIYF. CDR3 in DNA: TGCGCCAGCAGCCAAGATCCCCGCGACACCATATATTTT.

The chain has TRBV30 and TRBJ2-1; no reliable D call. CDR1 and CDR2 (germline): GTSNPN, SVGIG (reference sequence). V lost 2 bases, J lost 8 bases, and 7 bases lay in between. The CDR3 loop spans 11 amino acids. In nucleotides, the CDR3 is TGTGCCTGGAGTAGCATGGATGAGCAGTTCTTC. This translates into CAWSSMDEQFF.

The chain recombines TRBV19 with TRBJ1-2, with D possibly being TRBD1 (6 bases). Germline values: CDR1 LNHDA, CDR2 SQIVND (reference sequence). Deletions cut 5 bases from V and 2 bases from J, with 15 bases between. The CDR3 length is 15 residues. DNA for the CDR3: TGTGCCAGTAGTCTAGGACAGCTCAGAAACTATGGCTACACCTTC. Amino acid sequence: CASSLGQLRNYGYTF.

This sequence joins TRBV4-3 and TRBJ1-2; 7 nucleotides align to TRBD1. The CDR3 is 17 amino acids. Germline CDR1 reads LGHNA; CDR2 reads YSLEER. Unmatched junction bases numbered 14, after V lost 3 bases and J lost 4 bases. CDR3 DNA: TGCGCCAGCAGCCAGAGATCTACAGGGGCGCTTAGCTATGGCTACACCTTC. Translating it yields CASSQRSTGALSYGYTF.

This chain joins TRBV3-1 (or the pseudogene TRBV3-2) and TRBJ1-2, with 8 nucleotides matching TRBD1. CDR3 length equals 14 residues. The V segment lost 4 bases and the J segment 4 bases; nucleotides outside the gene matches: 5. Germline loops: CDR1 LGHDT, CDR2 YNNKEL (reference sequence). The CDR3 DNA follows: TGTGCCAGCAGCCCGACAGGGGAAGGCTATGGCTACACCTTC. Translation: CASSPTGEGYGYTF.

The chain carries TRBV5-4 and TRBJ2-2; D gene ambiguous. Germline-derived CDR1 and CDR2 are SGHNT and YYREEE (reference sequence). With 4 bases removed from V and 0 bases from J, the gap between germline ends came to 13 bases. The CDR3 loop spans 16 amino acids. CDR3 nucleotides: TGTGCCAGCAGCCACTTACACGACACGAACACCGGGGAGCTGTTTTTT. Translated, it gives CASSHLHDTNTGELFF.

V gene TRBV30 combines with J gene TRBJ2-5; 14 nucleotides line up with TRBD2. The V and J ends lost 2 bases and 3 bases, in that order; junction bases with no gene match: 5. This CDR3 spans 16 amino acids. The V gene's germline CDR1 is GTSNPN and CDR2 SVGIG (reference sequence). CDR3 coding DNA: TGTGCCTGGAGTAAGGCGGGACTAGCGGGGGAAGAGACCCAGTACTTC. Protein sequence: CAWSKAGLAGEETQYF.

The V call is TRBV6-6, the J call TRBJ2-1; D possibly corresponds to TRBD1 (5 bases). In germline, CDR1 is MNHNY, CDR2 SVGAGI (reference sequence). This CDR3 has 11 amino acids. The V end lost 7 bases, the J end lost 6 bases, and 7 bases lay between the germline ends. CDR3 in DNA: TGTGCCAGCACCCAGGGCAATGAGCAGTTCTTC. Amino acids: CASTQGNEQFF.

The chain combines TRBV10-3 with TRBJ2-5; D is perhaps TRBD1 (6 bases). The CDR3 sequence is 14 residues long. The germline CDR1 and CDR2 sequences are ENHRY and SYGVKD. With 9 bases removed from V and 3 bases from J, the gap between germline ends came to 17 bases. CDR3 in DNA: TGTGCCATTGGGAGCCAAGGGGGAAAAGAGACCCAGTACTTC. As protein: CAIGSQGGKETQYF.

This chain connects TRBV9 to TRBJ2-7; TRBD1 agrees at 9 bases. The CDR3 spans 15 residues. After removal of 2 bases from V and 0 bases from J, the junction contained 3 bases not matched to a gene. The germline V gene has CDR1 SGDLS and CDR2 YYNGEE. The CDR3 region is CASSVRTGDSYEQYF. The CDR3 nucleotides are TGTGCCAGCAGCGTCAGGACAGGGGACTCCTACGAGCAGTACTTC.

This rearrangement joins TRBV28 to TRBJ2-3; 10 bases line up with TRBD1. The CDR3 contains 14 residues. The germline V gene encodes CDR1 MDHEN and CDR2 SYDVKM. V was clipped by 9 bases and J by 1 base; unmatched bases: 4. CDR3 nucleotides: TGTGCCAGTCAGACAGGGGGCGGCACAGATACGCAGTATTTT. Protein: CASQTGGGTDTQYF.